The subject of this entry is one T cell receptor (beta chain). Alongside a J-beta primer mix, a sample-barcoded 5' primer served in a second PCR lasting about 7 to 11 cycles. Using its own MiXCR run on the 5' RACE reads, TCRdb lists one record per CDR3 protein. The sample has about 1,500,000 distinct CDR3 sequences; roughly 30% are singletons. The data were taken from a study of blood T cells in healthy people across ages. Trimming cost V 6 bases and J 5 bases; bases outside gene matches: 6. The CDR3 runs 14 residues. The rearrangement joins TRBV12-3 or TRBV12-4 to TRBJ2-3, with 9 bases identical to TRBD2. This TCR was sampled from a woman aged 30 to 39 in good health. Source material: blood. This CDR3 reads CASSPSGRKDTQYF. DNA of the CDR3: TGTGCCAGCAGCCCAAGCGGGAGGAAAGATACGCAGTATTTT.